The 8 T cell receptor beta chains reported below all come from one sample, sequenced in a study of beta chain features in type 1 diabetes. Overall study findings and caveats: TCRB CDR3s from Type 1 diabetes patients were moderately but significantly shorter in all four CD4+ subsets.

The authors reverse transcribed all of the isolated RNA, so sequencing captured expressed TCRB transcripts. The repertoire was sequenced with immunoSEQ multiplex PCR; TCRdb's copy has only in-frame clones and lacks some. Here the sample spans about 650,000 clones, around 11% being singletons. Their cognate antigens are unknown. The sequenced sample was naive CD4+ T cells from blood. All receptors derive from a man younger than 40 with type 1 diabetes.

The chain joins TRBV23-1 to TRBJ1-6, with D hard to call. TRBV23-1 is an open reading frame whose function is uncertain. V was trimmed by 7 bases and J by 0 bases, leaving 16 bases between them. This CDR3 contains 17 residues. The CDR3, as DNA: TGCGCCAGCACCCACCCACAGACAAGCTCCTATAATTCACCCCTCCACTTT. This translates into CASTHPQTSSYNSPLHF.

This chain uses TRBV4-3 with TRBJ1-3; no firm D call. CDR1 and CDR2 from the germline V gene are LGHNA and YSLEER. The CDR3 runs to 15 residues. Between the trimmed V and J ends, which lost 4 bases and 2 bases, there was a span of 12 bases. CDR3 loop: CASSRGNEAGNTIYF. DNA of the CDR3: TGCGCCAGCAGCCGTGGTAATGAAGCTGGAAACACCATATATTTT.

This clone appeared a few times. V is TRBV18 and J is TRBJ1-1; D possibly corresponds to TRBD1 (6 bases). The CDR3 consists of 15 residues. The V end was cut by 0 bases, the J end by 2 bases, with 10 bases between. Germline V CDR1 and CDR2: KGHSH, LQKENI. Here the CDR3 DNA reads TGTGCCAGCTCACCACCATCGGGGGCTAACACTGAAGCTTTCTTT. Protein sequence: CASSPPSGANTEAFF.

This chain joins TRBV7-3 and TRBJ1-3; D call uncertain. CDR3 size: 14 residues. Trimming left V 8 bases short and J 8 bases short, with 19 bases between. The germline gives CDR1 SGHTA, CDR2 FQGTGA. The DNA for the CDR3 is TGTGCCAGCGGTCTGGGGTTGTCGGCAGACACCATATATTTT. Its protein is CASGLGLSADTIYF.

A few counts support this clone. Other DNA sequences in the sample encode the same CDR3. The V gene is TRBV7-2, the J gene TRBJ2-7; TRBD1 aligns across 9 bases. Unmatched junction bases numbered 0, after V lost 4 bases and J lost 2 bases. The CDR3 runs to 13 residues. Germline values: CDR1 SGHTA, CDR2 FQGNSA. CDR3 protein: CASSWDRAYEQYF. CDR3 bases: TGTGCCAGCAGCTGGGACAGGGCCTACGAGCAGTACTTC.

This chain connects TRBV15 to TRBJ2-4; D is undetermined. The CDR3 is 13 amino acids. The V gene lost 1 base and the J gene lost 8 bases, with 9 bases spanning the gap. The germline V gene encodes CDR1 LNHNV and CDR2 YYDKDF (reference sequence). The CDR3 region has the DNA TGTGCCACCAGCAGAGTGAGACCCGACATTCAGTACTTC. Translated: CATSRVRPDIQYF.

This clone was recorded a few times. The gene calls are TRBV29-1 and TRBJ2-3, with D hard to call. The CDR3 is made up of 13 amino acids. Trimming took off 4 bases at V and 7 bases at J, with 15 bases between the two ends. Germline CDR1 and CDR2: SQVTM and ANQGSEA. The CDR3 loop is CSVGTTQSNTQYF. CDR3 DNA: TGCAGCGTTGGGACCACACAGAGCAATACGCAGTATTTT.

This clone was found a few times. Distinct nucleotide sequences in the sample also encode this CDR3. The gene calls are TRBV28 and TRBJ1-6; no firm D call. The length of the CDR3 is 11 residues. Germline V gives CDR1 MDHEN, CDR2 SYDVKM. Trimming cost V 4 bases and J 5 bases, with 0 bases left between them. The chain's CDR3 is CASSYNSPLHF. CDR3 sequence (DNA): TGTGCCAGCAGTTATAATTCACCCCTCCACTTT.